This is a list of T cell receptor beta chains from one sample in a study of T cell repertoires in cytomegalovirus infection. TCRdb re-called the reads with MiXCR, one entry per CDR3 protein. This table has some 320,000 distinct CDR3 sequences, 25% to 35% appearing once. These receptors' antigens are unknown. The material sequenced was cultured PBMCs, taken from culture after CMV antigen stimulation. The source is a human donor in good health (CMV status not recorded). Some clones in this sample may be carry-over from other donors' samples. The CDR3 runs from the conserved cysteine through the conserved F or W. The D gene is left open where the match is weak. Size values are once, few and many counts, or a class for expanded clones, and some rows have none.

CDR3 protein: CASSMGGFTEAFF; CDR3 DNA: TGTGCCAGTAGTATGGGGGGGTTCACTGAAGCTTTCTTT; clone size: NA; D gene: NA; J gene: TRBJ1-1; V gene: TRBV19
CDR3 protein: CASSQDQPGLRRDTQYF; CDR3 DNA: TGTGCCAGCAGCCAAGATCAGCCCGGACTACGGAGAGATACGCAGTATTTT; clone size: NA; D gene: NA; J gene: TRBJ2-3; V gene: TRBV14
CDR3 protein: CASRRPGLAEDTQYF; CDR3 DNA: TGTGCCAGCAGACGCCCGGGACTAGCAGAAGATACGCAGTATTTT; clone size: few; D gene: TRBD2; J gene: TRBJ2-3; V gene: TRBV7-2
CDR3 protein: CASSPRGASGNTIYF; CDR3 DNA: TGTGCCAGCAGCCCCCGGGGGGCCTCTGGAAACACCATATATTTT; clone size: few; D gene: NA; J gene: TRBJ1-3; V gene: TRBV6-5
CDR3 protein: CASEGGRDYEQYF; CDR3 DNA: TGTGCCAGCGAAGGTGGGAGGGACTACGAGCAGTACTTC; clone size: NA; D gene: TRBD2; J gene: TRBJ2-7; V gene: TRBV7-6
CDR3 protein: CASSFNPGQNTEAFF; CDR3 DNA: TGTGCCAGCAGTTTTAACCCGGGACAGAACACTGAAGCTTTCTTT; clone size: NA; D gene: NA; J gene: TRBJ1-1; V gene: TRBV28
CDR3 protein: CSAPGQRYTDTQYF; CDR3 DNA: TGCAGTGCCCCGGGACAGAGATACACAGATACGCAGTATTTT; clone size: few; D gene: TRBD1; J gene: TRBJ2-3; V gene: TRBV20-1
CDR3 protein: CASSLAQLRPSSYEQYF; CDR3 DNA: TGTGCCAGCAGCTTAGCGCAATTGAGACCGAGCTCCTACGAGCAGTACTTC; clone size: few; D gene: NA; J gene: TRBJ2-7; V gene: TRBV7-9
CDR3 protein: CASENRGASYEQYF; CDR3 DNA: TGTGCCAGCGAAAACAGGGGTGCCTCCTACGAGCAGTACTTC; clone size: NA; D gene: TRBD1; J gene: TRBJ2-7; V gene: TRBV5-4
CDR3 protein: CASSLAIGNQPQHF; CDR3 DNA: TGTGCCAGCAGTTTAGCGATCGGCAATCAGCCCCAGCATTTT; clone size: NA; D gene: NA; J gene: TRBJ1-5; V gene: TRBV12-3/TRBV12-4
CDR3 protein: CASSPNLVANYGYTF; CDR3 DNA: TGTGCCAGCAGCCCAAACCTAGTAGCTAACTATGGCTACACCTTC; clone size: few; D gene: NA; J gene: TRBJ1-2; V gene: TRBV5-6
CDR3 protein: CASSTGQGPAGTSSSYEQYF; CDR3 DNA: TGTGCCAGCAGCACGGGACAGGGGCCCGCCGGGACTTCTAGCTCCTACGAGCAGTACTTC; clone size: few; D gene: TRBD1; J gene: TRBJ2-7; V gene: TRBV7-9
CDR3 protein: CASGFLSSPGNTIYF; CDR3 DNA: TGTGCTAGTGGTTTCTTAAGCTCCCCTGGAAACACCATATATTTT; clone size: many; D gene: NA; J gene: TRBJ1-3; V gene: TRBV12-5
CDR3 protein: CASSKTGTVSTDTQYF; CDR3 DNA: TGTGCCAGCAGCAAGACCGGGACAGTTAGCACAGATACGCAGTATTTT; clone size: NA; D gene: TRBD1; J gene: TRBJ2-3; V gene: TRBV7-8
CDR3 protein: CASSYTTVENNEQFF; CDR3 DNA: TGTGCCAGCAGTTACACGACAGTCGAGAACAATGAGCAGTTCTTC; clone size: once; D gene: NA; J gene: TRBJ2-1; V gene: TRBV6-5
CDR3 protein: CASSTPGAGLNTDAFF; CDR3 DNA: TGTGCCAGTAGTACCCCGGGGGCGGGCCTGAACACTGACGCTTTCTTT; clone size: NA; D gene: NA; J gene: TRBJ1-1; V gene: TRBV19
CDR3 protein: CSASKRDRANEKLFF; CDR3 DNA: TGCAGTGCTAGTAAAAGGGACAGGGCGAATGAAAAACTGTTTTTT; clone size: once; D gene: TRBD1; J gene: TRBJ1-4; V gene: TRBV20-1
CDR3 protein: CASMRLAGGPDTQYF; CDR3 DNA: TGTGCCAGCATGAGACTAGCGGGAGGGCCGGATACGCAGTATTTT; clone size: NA; D gene: TRBD2; J gene: TRBJ2-3; V gene: TRBV28
CDR3 protein: CASGLVGGYTEAFF; CDR3 DNA: TGTGCTAGTGGTTTGGTCGGGGGGTACACTGAAGCTTTCTTT; clone size: few; D gene: NA; J gene: TRBJ1-1; V gene: TRBV12-5
CDR3 protein: CASSYSPYEQYF; CDR3 DNA: TGTGCCAGCAGTTACTCTCCCTACGAGCAGTACTTC; clone size: few; D gene: NA; J gene: TRBJ2-7; V gene: TRBV6-5
CDR3 protein: CAWSGGTGELFF; CDR3 DNA: TGTGCCTGGAGTGGCGGCACCGGGGAGCTGTTTTTT; clone size: NA; D gene: NA; J gene: TRBJ2-2; V gene: TRBV30
CDR3 protein: CASSIGASGVQETQYF; CDR3 DNA: TGTGCCAGTAGTATAGGAGCCAGCGGAGTCCAAGAGACCCAGTACTTC; clone size: few; D gene: NA; J gene: TRBJ2-5; V gene: TRBV19
CDR3 protein: CASSLGISQPQHF; CDR3 DNA: TGTGCCAGCAGCTTAGGTATTTCTCAGCCCCAGCATTTT; clone size: few; D gene: NA; J gene: TRBJ1-5; V gene: TRBV7-8
CDR3 protein: CASSLEWTSVYEQYF; CDR3 DNA: TGTGCCAGCAGCTTAGAATGGACTAGCGTCTACGAGCAGTACTTC; clone size: NA; D gene: TRBD2; J gene: TRBJ2-7; V gene: TRBV7-2
CDR3 protein: CASSLRTGVVETQYF; CDR3 DNA: TGTGCCAGTAGTCTTCGGACAGGGGTCGTCGAGACCCAGTACTTC; clone size: NA; D gene: TRBD1; J gene: TRBJ2-5; V gene: TRBV19
CDR3 protein: CATSRDLNSDSEAFF; CDR3 DNA: TGTGCCACCAGCAGAGATTTAAATTCGGACAGTGAAGCTTTCTTT; clone size: NA; D gene: NA; J gene: TRBJ1-1; V gene: TRBV15
CDR3 protein: CASNPPGTGGSGYTF; CDR3 DNA: TGTGCCAGTAATCCCCCCGGGACAGGGGGCTCGGGCTACACCTTC; clone size: few; D gene: TRBD1; J gene: TRBJ1-2; V gene: TRBV19
CDR3 protein: CASSRDGRGQYGYTF; CDR3 DNA: TGTGCCAGCAGTAGAGACGGCCGAGGGCAGTATGGCTACACCTTC; clone size: NA; D gene: NA; J gene: TRBJ1-2; V gene: TRBV6-1
CDR3 protein: CASSLSGGLSNQPQHF; CDR3 DNA: TGTGCCAGCAGCCTGAGTGGGGGGCTTAGCAATCAGCCCCAGCATTTT; clone size: NA; D gene: NA; J gene: TRBJ1-5; V gene: TRBV5-6
CDR3 protein: CASSRGQGASPLHF; CDR3 DNA: TGTGCCAGTAGCAGAGGACAGGGGGCTTCACCCCTCCACTTT; clone size: many; D gene: TRBD1; J gene: TRBJ1-6; V gene: TRBV19
CDR3 protein: CASSRLLAGGHNEQFF; CDR3 DNA: TGTGCCAGCAGTCGCCTTCTAGCGGGGGGACACAATGAGCAGTTCTTC; clone size: NA; D gene: TRBD2; J gene: TRBJ2-1; V gene: TRBV27
CDR3 protein: CASSIGFIGPQHF; CDR3 DNA: TGTGCCAGTAGTATCGGCTTCATCGGGCCCCAGCATTTT; clone size: NA; D gene: NA; J gene: TRBJ1-5; V gene: TRBV19
CDR3 protein: CASSFQTPGRGNTIYF; CDR3 DNA: TGTGCCAGCAGTTTCCAGACTCCGGGTCGTGGAAACACCATATATTTT; clone size: few; D gene: NA; J gene: TRBJ1-3; V gene: TRBV12-3/TRBV12-4
CDR3 protein: CASRFRETQYF; CDR3 DNA: TGTGCCAGCAGGTTTCGAGAGACCCAGTACTTC; clone size: few; D gene: NA; J gene: TRBJ2-5; V gene: TRBV6-6
CDR3 protein: CASSYSSGGGQPQHF; CDR3 DNA: TGTGCCAGCAGTTACTCGTCAGGGGGGGGTCAGCCCCAGCATTTT; clone size: NA; D gene: TRBD1; J gene: TRBJ1-5; V gene: TRBV6-5
CDR3 protein: CASSPDRGKGGYTF; CDR3 DNA: TGTGCCAGTAGCCCCGACAGGGGGAAAGGTGGCTACACCTTC; clone size: NA; D gene: TRBD1; J gene: TRBJ1-2; V gene: TRBV19
CDR3 protein: CAGRQGGGGYTF; CDR3 DNA: TGTGCCGGCCGACAGGGGGGCGGAGGCTACACCTTC; clone size: NA; D gene: TRBD1; J gene: TRBJ1-2; V gene: TRBV6-2/TRBV6-3
CDR3 protein: CASSYSGGRVAEQFF; CDR3 DNA: TGTGCCAGCAGTTACTCAGGGGGCCGGGTAGCTGAGCAGTTCTTC; clone size: many; D gene: TRBD1; J gene: TRBJ2-1; V gene: TRBV6-5
CDR3 protein: CASSLSGIYEQYF; CDR3 DNA: TGTGCCAGCAGTTTATCGGGGATCTACGAGCAGTACTTC; clone size: few; D gene: NA; J gene: TRBJ2-7; V gene: TRBV28
CDR3 protein: CASSERGQRGRSYNSPLHF; CDR3 DNA: TGTGCCAGCAGTGAACGGGGACAGCGCGGCCGATCCTATAATTCACCCCTCCACTTT; clone size: NA; D gene: TRBD1; J gene: TRBJ1-6; V gene: TRBV2
CDR3 protein: CASSFWAQRDQPQHF; CDR3 DNA: TGTGCCAGCAGTTTCTGGGCCCAGAGGGATCAGCCCCAGCATTTT; clone size: NA; D gene: NA; J gene: TRBJ1-5; V gene: TRBV28
CDR3 protein: CASSFPPGQLSTYEQYF; CDR3 DNA: TGCGCCAGCAGCTTCCCGCCGGGACAGCTTTCCACCTACGAGCAGTACTTC; clone size: NA; D gene: TRBD1; J gene: TRBJ2-7; V gene: TRBV5-1
CDR3 protein: CASSQGRGGIIYGYTF; CDR3 DNA: TGTGCCAGCAGCCAGGGGAGGGGTGGTATAATTTATGGCTACACCTTC; clone size: many; D gene: NA; J gene: TRBJ1-2; V gene: TRBV12-3/TRBV12-4
CDR3 protein: CASSSYRGSSYEQYF; CDR3 DNA: TGTGCCAGCAGCAGCTACAGGGGGAGCTCCTACGAGCAGTACTTC; clone size: NA; D gene: TRBD1; J gene: TRBJ2-7; V gene: TRBV5-4